This TCR beta chain was recovered during a study of early T cells in non-severe SARS-CoV-2 infection. Individual cDNA molecules received unique molecular identifiers. MiXCR was run by TCRdb on the 5' RACE reads, yielding one entry per CDR3 protein. The sample consists of tens of thousands of distinct CDR3 sequences, about 12% of them appearing once. The V segment lost 6 bases and the J segment 2 bases; nucleotides outside the gene matches: 9. This CDR3 has 15 amino acids. The germline V gene has CDR1 MNHEY and CDR2 SVGEGT. This chain uses TRBV6-2 or TRBV6-3 with TRBJ1-1, with TRBD1 matching 7 bases. The specimen sequenced was whole blood. The sequence was collected from an adult who was a healthcare worker with PCR-confirmed SARS-CoV-2 infection or an uninfected control (not recorded which). The CDR3 protein is CASSSPGQKNTEAFF. The CDR3 nucleotides are TGTGCCAGCAGCTCTCCGGGACAGAAAAACACTGAAGCTTTCTTT.